The following is a T cell receptor (beta chain) sequence with its context. Germline loops: CDR1 MDHEN, CDR2 SYDVKM. V was pared by 4 bases and J by 3 bases, with 9 bases of the junction left unmatched. This CDR3 is 15 amino acids long. Original data processing: Amplification of reference gene primers provided the estimated nucleated cell counts. The method was immunoSEQ multiplex PCR; TCRdb's version includes in-frame clones alone and lacks a portion of them. V and J calls plus clone size are reproduced from that table; the DNA served to infer D and trimming. The data hold about 330,000 clones, with over 75% observed a single time. This sample is drawn from a study of blood T cell repertoires in COVID-19.

The TCR comes from a woman aged 30 to 39 who had recovered from COVID-19. The sample comprised PBMCs or T cells enriched from blood (not recorded which). The chain employs TRBV28 and TRBJ2-7; 7 positions agree with TRBD1. The CDR3 sequence is CASSSDPGQHYEQYF. In DNA, the CDR3 is TGTGCCAGCAGTTCAGACCCGGGACAGCACTACGAGCAGTACTTC.